A single sample is the source of the 30 T cell receptor beta chains below, sequenced in a study of STAT3 mutations in large granular lymphocyte leukemia. Findings of the study overall: In T-cell large granular lymphocyte leukemia, about half of patients showed multiple immunodominant subclonotypes.

Here immunoSEQ multiplex PCR was the method, and the copy in TCRdb shows in-frame clones only, minus some. The sample consists of tens of thousands of clones, about 90% of them appearing once. No antigen has been identified for these receptors. Sequenced: peripheral blood mononuclear cells. These receptors came from a man aged 60 to 69 with T-cell large granular lymphocyte leukemia. Some clones in this sample may be carry-over from other donors' samples.

This sequence joins TRBV5-1 and TRBJ2-7; 9 nucleotides match TRBD1. With V trimmed by 4 bases and J by 3 bases, 8 bases remained unmatched. Germline assignment: CDR1 SGHRS and CDR2 YFSETQ. The CDR3 runs to 15 residues. The CDR3 bases are TGCGCCAGCAGCCCCCGGACAGGGGTTGTCTACGAGCAGTACTTC. Residues: CASSPRTGVVYEQYF.

The chain combines TRBV27 with TRBJ2-1; possibly TRBD2 for D (5 bases). The germline V gene has CDR1 MNHEY and CDR2 SMNVEV (reference sequence). This CDR3 spans 18 amino acids. V lost 2 bases to trimming and J lost 4 bases, with 21 bases between them. The CDR3 nucleotides read TGTGCCAGCAGTTTAATGGGTCGAGGGCTGGTGTCTTACAATGAGCAGTTCTTC. Encoded protein: CASSLMGRGLVSYNEQFF.

Only a few counts were recorded for this clone. The rearrangement joins TRBV28 to TRBJ1-2; TRBD1 is a possible D gene (5 bases). Trimming removed 6 bases from V and 0 bases from J, with 11 bases in between. CDR3 length: 14 residues. Germline CDR1 and CDR2: MDHEN and SYDVKM. This chain's CDR3 is CASRPGTSNYGYTF. The CDR3 DNA is TGTGCCAGCAGACCTGGGACTTCTAACTATGGCTACACCTTC.

The gene calls are TRBV28 and TRBJ1-2, with D possibly matching TRBD1 (6 bases). The CDR3 totals 12 residues. CDR1 MDHEN and CDR2 SYDVKM come from the germline V gene. V lost 10 bases, J lost 3 bases, and 12 bases lay in between. The CDR3 region is CATQGVDYGYTF. DNA for the CDR3: TGTGCCACACAGGGCGTTGACTATGGCTACACCTTC.

The J gene is TRBJ1-5, the V gene TRBV18; TRBD1 aligns across 7 bases. The germline V gene has CDR1 KGHSH and CDR2 LQKENI. The length of the CDR3 is 16 residues. Unmatched junction bases numbered 13, after V lost 3 bases and J lost 8 bases. The CDR3 here is CASSPMTGPTGEPQHF. The CDR3 DNA reads as TGTGCCAGCTCACCCATGACAGGGCCTACCGGGGAGCCCCAGCATTTT.

The chain is built from TRBV30 and TRBJ1-1; TRBD1 is a possible D gene (6 bases). Trimming stripped 8 bases from V and 2 bases from J, with 27 bases between. This CDR3 is 17 amino acids long. CDR1 is GTSNPN, CDR2 SVGIG, per germline (reference sequence). CDR3 bases: TGTGCCCTCTGGGCAGGGGTTATGGTTGTCAGTAACACTGAAGCTTTCTTT. Protein: CALWAGVMVVSNTEAFF.

In DNA, the CDR3 is TGTGCCAGCAGCTTAGACGGCAGGTATGGCTACACCTTC. Its protein is CASSLDGRYGYTF. This chain connects TRBV7-2 to TRBJ1-2; no firm D call. From germline, CDR1 is SGHTA and CDR2 FQGNSA. Trimming left V 1 base short and J 5 bases short, with 8 bases between. The CDR3 length is 13 residues.

The V call is TRBV28, the J call TRBJ1-1, with unresolved D. The germline gives CDR1 MDHEN, CDR2 SYDVKM. The CDR3 has 15 amino acids. Trimming removed 5 bases from V and 3 bases from J, with 16 bases in between. The CDR3 DNA reads as TGTGCCAGCAGTGGAGCGGCCGGGTCGGACACTGAAGCTTTCTTT. This encodes CASSGAAGSDTEAFF.

The chain joins TRBV27 to TRBJ2-3; unclear D gene. CDR1 and CDR2 from the germline V gene are MNHEY and SMNVEV (reference sequence). The CDR3 has 14 amino acids. V gave up 5 bases and J gave up 5 bases, with 14 bases separating them. CDR3 coding DNA: TGTGCCAGCAGTCTCTCTTGGGTCGTAGATACGCAGTATTTT. Translating gives CASSLSWVVDTQYF.

The V call is TRBV5-1, the J call TRBJ1-3; D unresolved. CDR3 length: 17 residues. With 3 bases removed from V and 4 bases from J, the gap between germline ends came to 20 bases. Per the germline V gene, CDR1 is SGHRS and CDR2 is YFSETQ. In nucleotides, the CDR3 is TGCGCCAGCAGCTCGGGCCTAGACGGCGGAGCGGGAAACACCATATATTTT. This encodes CASSSGLDGGAGNTIYF.

This clone was counted once. V gene TRBV5-1 combines with J gene TRBJ1-2, with a weak D call TRBD1 (5 bases). This CDR3 contains 13 residues. Trimming removed 4 bases at V and 3 bases at J, with 10 bases between. Per germline, CDR1 SGHRS and CDR2 YFSETQ. CDR3 amino acids: CASSEGLDYGYTF. The CDR3 nucleotides read TGCGCCAGCAGCGAGGGACTGGACTATGGCTACACCTTC.

The genes are TRBV25-1 and TRBJ2-7; possibly TRBD2 for D (6 bases). CDR3 size: 18 residues. Germline CDR1 MGHDK, CDR2 SYGVNS. V shed 6 bases and J shed 3 bases, with 27 bases lying between them. DNA for the CDR3: TGTGCCAGCAGCGGTAGGGTTAACCGGGGACTGGGGGACTACGAGCAGTACTTC. Translation: CASSGRVNRGLGDYEQYF.

CDR3 DNA sequence: TGTGCCAGCAGCCAGCCGGGACTAGCGGGAAAGGGAACCGGGGAGCTGTTTTTT. Translating gives CASSQPGLAGKGTGELFF. This chain uses TRBV7-9 with TRBJ2-2; 13 nucleotides agree with TRBD2. This CDR3 contains 18 residues. Germline-derived CDR1 and CDR2 are SEHNR and FQNEAQ (reference sequence). Trimming took 5 bases from V and 5 from J; bases not matched to a gene: 11.

V is TRBV18 and J is TRBJ1-5; 10 bases match TRBD1. The CDR3 runs to 15 residues. Unmatched junction bases numbered 4, after V lost 2 bases and J lost 6 bases. Looked up from germline, CDR1 is KGHSH and CDR2 is LQKENI. This chain's CDR3 is CASSPVTGGGQPQHF. In nucleotides, the CDR3 is TGTGCCAGCTCACCAGTGACAGGGGGCGGTCAGCCCCAGCATTTT.

The V call is TRBV9, the J call TRBJ2-2, with D uncertain. The length of the CDR3 is 15 residues. CDR1 SGDLS and CDR2 YYNGEE come from the germline V gene. V lost 4 bases, J lost 3 bases, and 13 bases lay in between. For the CDR3, the DNA is TGTGCCAGCAGCCCCCAGCCCGCTGACACCGGGGAGCTGTTTTTT. Its protein is CASSPQPADTGELFF.

The chain recombines TRBV2 with TRBJ2-1; TRBD2 agrees at 11 bases. The CDR3 runs to 16 residues. Germline CDR1 and CDR2: SNHLY and FYNNEI. Trimming at V came to 7 bases and at J to 6 bases, leaving 11 bases not matched to a gene. CDR3 protein: CASILEPTSGVNEQFF. The CDR3 bases are TGTGCCAGCATCCTGGAGCCGACTAGCGGGGTCAATGAGCAGTTCTTC.

The chain links TRBV30 to TRBJ2-2, with 10 nucleotides matching TRBD2. Trimming at V came to 8 bases and at J to 4 bases, leaving 31 bases not matched to a gene. The CDR3 totals 22 residues. Looked up from germline, CDR1 is GTSNPN and CDR2 is SVGIG (reference sequence). For the CDR3, the DNA is TGTGCCCGCTACGGGGGTTGGGTGAGCGGGAGGGCCTCCCCCCCGAGCACCGGGGAGCTGTTTTTT. Protein sequence: CARYGGWVSGRASPPSTGELFF. Looking up the rest from reference TRBV30 and TRBJ2-2 gives the full variable domain: SQTIHQWPATLVQPVGSPLSLECTVEGTSNPNLYWYRQAAGRGLQLLFYSVGIGQISSEVPQNLSASRPQDRQFILSSKKLLLSDSGFYLCARYGGWVSGRASPPSTGELFFGEGSRLTVL.

This chain uses TRBV18 with TRBJ1-5; no clear D gene. Trimming left V 6 bases short and J 1 base short, with 13 bases between. The CDR3 sequence is 15 residues long. Per the germline V gene, CDR1 is KGHSH and CDR2 is LQKENI. CDR3 coding DNA: TGTGCCAGCTCGGATGGAGCGGGGAGCAATCAGCCCCAGCATTTT. Translation: CASSDGAGSNQPQHF.

The chain employs TRBV2 and TRBJ1-5; the match to TRBD1 covers 9 bases. The germline CDR1 and CDR2 sequences are SNHLY and FYNNEI. Trimming took 4 bases from V and 4 from J; bases not matched to a gene: 5. There are 15 residues in the CDR3. This CDR3 is CASSGWDRENQPQHF. CDR3 in DNA: TGTGCCAGCAGTGGCTGGGACAGGGAAAATCAGCCCCAGCATTTT.

The chain couples TRBV10-1 to TRBJ2-1, with TRBD1 matching over 10 bases. The CDR3 covers 13 residues. V lost 5 bases to trimming and J lost 7 bases; unmatched junction nucleotides: 2. The germline V gene encodes CDR1 WNHNN and CDR2 SYGVQD (reference sequence). CDR3 sequence: CASSRDRGNEQFF. The CDR3 DNA reads TGCGCCAGCAGTCGGGACAGGGGAAATGAGCAGTTCTTC.

The V call is TRBV5-1, the J call TRBJ2-7; tentatively, D is TRBD2 (5 bases). CDR1 is SGHRS and CDR2 is YFSETQ in the germline V gene. The CDR3 length is 11 residues. V shed 7 bases and J shed 5 bases, with 10 bases lying between them. CDR3 DNA sequence: TGCGCCAGCGGAGAGGGTCACGAGCAGTACTTC. Protein product: CASGEGHEQYF.

This chain connects TRBV4-3 to TRBJ2-5; D is ambiguous. Trimming shortened V by 0 bases and J by 5 bases, and 16 bases separated the two germline ends. The CDR3 is 16 amino acids. Germline loops: CDR1 LGHNA, CDR2 YSLEER. The CDR3 sequence: CASSQDPLSGGETQYF. The DNA for the CDR3 is TGCGCCAGCAGCCAAGACCCCTTGAGTGGTGGGGAGACCCAGTACTTC.

The chain employs TRBV4-2 and TRBJ2-7, with 10 bases identical to TRBD1. The CDR3 consists of 14 residues. The J segment lost 3 bases and the V segment lost 3 bases, leaving 2 bases of the junction unmatched. Germline V lookup: CDR1 LGHNA, CDR2 YNFKEQ. The CDR3 sequence: CASSHGTGVYEQYF. The DNA of the CDR3 is TGTGCCAGCAGCCATGGGACAGGGGTCTACGAGCAGTACTTC.

The genes are TRBV27 and TRBJ2-5; tentative D call: TRBD1 (5 bases). CDR1 and CDR2 (germline): MNHEY, SMNVEV (reference sequence). This CDR3 comprises 14 residues. V lost 2 bases, J lost 5 bases, and 12 bases lay in between. This CDR3 is CASSLIQGSETQYF. For the CDR3, the DNA is TGTGCCAGCAGTTTAATTCAGGGCTCGGAGACCCAGTACTTC.

The chain carries TRBV5-4 and TRBJ1-2; D is unclear. CDR3 length equals 12 residues. With 0 bases removed from V and 8 bases from J, the gap between germline ends came to 8 bases. CDR1 and CDR2 (germline): SGHNT, YYREEE (reference sequence). CDR3 in DNA: TGTGCCAGCAGCTTGGTGGGGAAGGGCTACACCTTC. Amino acid sequence: CASSLVGKGYTF.

This CDR3 reads CASSYSGSGANVLTF. The DNA for the CDR3 is TGTGCCAGCAGTTACTCAGGGTCTGGGGCCAACGTCCTGACTTTC. This chain connects TRBV6-6 to TRBJ2-6; D is unclear. The CDR3 spans 15 residues. Germline V gives CDR1 MNHNY, CDR2 SVGAGI (reference sequence). Trimming cost V 0 bases and J 1 base, with 4 bases left between them.

As DNA, the CDR3 is TGTGCCAGCAGCAAGGGGGACGGAGCTAACTATGGCTACACCTTC. Protein product: CASSKGDGANYGYTF. The J gene is TRBJ1-2, the V gene TRBV5-4, with D possibly TRBD1 on 6 matching bases. Germline V gene data show CDR1 as SGHNT and CDR2 as YYREEE (reference sequence). Trimming shortened V by 4 bases and J by 0 bases, and 13 bases separated the two germline ends. CDR3 length equals 15 residues. Using reference TRBV5-4 and TRBJ1-2 for the parts outside the CDR3, the full variable domain is ETGVTQSPTHLIKTRGQQVTLRCSSQSGHNTVSWYQQALGQGPQFIFQYYREEENGRGNFPPRFSGLQFPNYSSELNVNALELDDSALYLCASSKGDGANYGYTFGSGTRLTVV.

V usage is TRBV29-1 and J usage is TRBJ2-1; unclear D gene. The length of the CDR3 is 12 residues. Germline V gene sequence: CDR1 SQVTM, CDR2 ANQGSEA. Trimming took off 2 bases at V and 1 base at J, with 3 bases between the two ends. CDR3 residues: CSVERSYNEQFF. The CDR3, as DNA: TGCAGCGTTGAAAGGTCCTACAATGAGCAGTTCTTC.

The chain combines TRBV5-1 with TRBJ1-5; 12 bases match TRBD1. The length of the CDR3 is 17 residues. The trim removed 3 bases at V and 6 bases at J, leaving 10 bases unmatched. CDR1 and CDR2 from the germline V gene are SGHRS and YFSETQ. The CDR3 bases are TGCGCCAGCAGCTCCTCCCGGGACAGGGGGCCGGGTCAGCCCCAGCATTTT. Its translation: CASSSSRDRGPGQPQHF.

The chain joins TRBV18 to TRBJ1-1; D is possibly TRBD1 (6 bases). The CDR3 is made up of 15 amino acids. V dropped 6 bases and J dropped 1 base, with 15 bases sitting between them. CDR1 KGHSH and CDR2 LQKENI come from the germline V gene. The CDR3 DNA reads TGTGCCAGCTCCGCAGAGGGGGGGTGGAACACTGAAGCTTTCTTT. This translates into CASSAEGGWNTEAFF.